The clone carrying this TCR beta chain was found a few times. The target antigen is unknown. The junction departs from germline at one end; a sequencing error may be responsible. Indicated time point: newly diagnosed GD, antithyroid drugs for less than 3 months. RNA from PBMCs was the source of the TCR library. The CDR3 has 16 residues. Germline V CDR1 and CDR2: LNHDA, SQIVND (reference sequence). The data belong to a study of regulatory T cells in long-lasting Graves disease. Study-wide findings and caveats: Among samples with persistent disease, TRBV28, TRBJ1-2 and TRBJ2-5 were favored.

Combining iRepertoire HTBI primers with Arm-PCR of CDR3 regions, the authors built TCR beta libraries. TCRdb passed the multiplex PCR reads through MiXCR, listing each CDR3 protein once. The table has around 250,000 distinct CDR3 sequences, approximately 16% seen once. The sample consisted of peripheral blood mononuclear cells (PBMCs), taken at new diagnosis, from a patient treated with antithyroid drugs. This chain uses TRBV19 with TRBJ2-7; 12 nucleotides match TRBD2. This TCR came from a female donor with Graves disease. CDR3 in amino acids: CASRKATSGSSYKQYF. The CDR3 bases are TGTGCCAGTAGAAAGGCGACTAGCGGGAGCTCCTACAAGCAGTACTTC.